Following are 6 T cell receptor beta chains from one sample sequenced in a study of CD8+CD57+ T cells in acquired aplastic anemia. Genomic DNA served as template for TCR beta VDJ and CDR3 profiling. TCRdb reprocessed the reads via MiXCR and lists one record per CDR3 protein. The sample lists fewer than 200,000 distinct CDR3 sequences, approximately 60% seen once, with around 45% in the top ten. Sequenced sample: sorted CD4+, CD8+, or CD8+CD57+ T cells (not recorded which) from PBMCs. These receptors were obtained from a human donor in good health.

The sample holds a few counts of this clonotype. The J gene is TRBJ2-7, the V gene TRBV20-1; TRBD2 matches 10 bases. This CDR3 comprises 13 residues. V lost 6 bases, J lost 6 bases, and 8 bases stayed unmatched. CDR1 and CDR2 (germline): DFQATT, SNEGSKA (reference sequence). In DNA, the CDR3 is TGCAGTGCCAGGACTAGCGGAGGGAGCGAGCAGTACTTC. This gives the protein CSARTSGGSEQYF.

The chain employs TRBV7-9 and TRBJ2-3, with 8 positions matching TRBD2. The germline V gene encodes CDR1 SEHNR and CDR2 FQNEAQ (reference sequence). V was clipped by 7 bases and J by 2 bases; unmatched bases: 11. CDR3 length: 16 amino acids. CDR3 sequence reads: CASTPPERETTDTQYF. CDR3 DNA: TGTGCCAGCACCCCCCCGGAGCGGGAGACCACAGATACGCAGTATTTT.

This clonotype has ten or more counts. The CDR3 DNA reads as TGTGCCAGCAGCGTGGCTAGCGGGTTCAGTGAGCAGTTCTTC. It specifies CASSVASGFSEQFF. The chain employs TRBV9 and TRBJ2-1, with 8 bases lining up with TRBD2. In germline, CDR1 is SGDLS, CDR2 YYNGEE. This CDR3 has 14 residues. Losses at the gene ends were 2 bases for V and 9 bases for J; bases not matched to a gene: 7.

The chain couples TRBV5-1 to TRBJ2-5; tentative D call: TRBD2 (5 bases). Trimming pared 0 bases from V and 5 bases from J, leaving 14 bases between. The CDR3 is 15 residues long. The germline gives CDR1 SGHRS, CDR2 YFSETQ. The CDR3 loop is CASSLVGLSGETQYF. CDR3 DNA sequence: TGCGCCAGCAGCTTGGTAGGGCTATCGGGGGAGACCCAGTACTTC. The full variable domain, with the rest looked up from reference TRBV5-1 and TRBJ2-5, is KAGVTQTPRYLIKTRGQQVTLSCSPISGHRSVSWYQQTPGQGLQFLFEYFSETQRNKGNFPGRFSGRQFSNSRSEMNVSTLELGDSALYLCASSLVGLSGETQYFGPGTRLLVL.

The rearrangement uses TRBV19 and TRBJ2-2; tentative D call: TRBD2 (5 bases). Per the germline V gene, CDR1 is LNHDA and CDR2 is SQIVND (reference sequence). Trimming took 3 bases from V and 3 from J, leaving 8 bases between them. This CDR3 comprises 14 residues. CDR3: CASSIRRDTGELFF. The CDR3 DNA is TGTGCCAGTAGTATCCGGCGGGACACCGGGGAGCTGTTTTTT.

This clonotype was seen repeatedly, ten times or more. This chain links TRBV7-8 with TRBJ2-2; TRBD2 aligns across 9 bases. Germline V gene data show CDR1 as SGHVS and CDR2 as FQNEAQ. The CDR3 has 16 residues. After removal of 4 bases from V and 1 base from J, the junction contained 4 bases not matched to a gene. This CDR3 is CASSSASGVNTGELFF. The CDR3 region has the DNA TGTGCCAGCAGCTCGGCTAGCGGGGTGAACACCGGGGAGCTGTTTTTT.